This TCR beta chain derives from a study of T-cell reconstitution after alpha-beta-depleted transplantation in children (TCRdb year 2016). Background for the entire study: Using TCR repertoire profiling, the study followed T-cell immune reconstitution in a quantitative way in children after TCRalphabeta/CD19-depleted allogeneic hematopoietic cell transplantation.

Inclusive of the bounding cysteine and phenylalanine, the CDR3 is 15 residues long. Only CDR3 DNA is held: 45 bases, read in frame from base 1. V is pared back by 3 bases and J by 6 bases, with 18 bases lying between the germline termini. Looking up the germline V gene yields CDR1 KGHSH and CDR2 LQKENI. This clonotype was recorded a few times. Its antigen has not been determined. Base qualities are missing; no much larger clone stands one base away. The library came from PCR. TCRdb lists the instrument as Illumina HiSeq 2500. Molecular barcoding was employed in the preparation of TCR libraries, with unique molecular identifiers being used to normalize TCRbeta repertoire quantification. The public reads were run again by TCRdb, first through fastp at Q25 and then through MiXCR, and only productive beta chains were kept. Rows are combined by CDR3 protein, so each entry shows the most common genes and DNA. A total of 330,000 or so distinct CDR3 sequences appear in this sample, 10% of them only once. Of the sample, approximately 2.3% falls within the top ten clones.

The sample here was PBMCs from the stem cell graft donor, taken from the stem cell graft. The TCR was taken from a human donor who donated a stem cell graft to a child with acute lymphoblastic leukemia. The rearrangement combines TRBV18 with TRBJ2-7; a weak D assignment points to TRBD2 (6 bases agree). This receptor has the CDR3 CASSPEGPTFLEQYF. The DNA sequence is TGTGCCAGCTCACCGGAGGGACCGACCTTCCTCGAGCAGTACTTC. Where the CDR3 stops, the reference TRBV18 and TRBJ2-7 genes take over; the full variable domain is NAGVMQNPRHLVRRRGQEARLRCSPMKGHSHVYWYRQLPEEGLKFMVYLQKENIIDESGMPKERFSAEFPKEGPSILRIQQVVRGDSAAYFCASSPEGPTFLEQYFGPGTRLTVT.